These 26 T cell receptor beta chains share one sample of origin, sequenced in a study of identifying expanded T cells in peripheral blood. TCRdb keeps only in-frame clones here, not all; method: immunoSEQ multiplex PCR. The sample has about 100,000 clones; around 88% are singletons. Sequencing was carried out using blood. The source of these receptors is a person aged 18 to 69 in good health.

In this sample, this clone turned up once. The genes are TRBV28 and TRBJ2-7; TRBD1 is a possible D gene (6 bases). The CDR3 is 16 amino acids. Germline lookup yields CDR1 MDHEN and CDR2 SYDVKM. The V end was cut by 6 bases, the J end by 1 base, with 19 bases between. The CDR3, as DNA: TGTGCCAGCAGCGCCGGGGACATCAGGACGTCCTACGAGCAGTACTTC. It specifies CASSAGDIRTSYEQYF.

This sequence joins TRBV6-5 and TRBJ1-6; D is undetermined. The CDR3 loop spans 13 amino acids. The V gene's germline CDR1 is MNHEY and CDR2 SVGAGI. V was clipped by 0 bases and J by 7 bases, with 4 bases between them. In nucleotides, the CDR3 is TGTGCCAGCAGTTACTCTGGGAATTCACCCCTCCACTTT. This translates into CASSYSGNSPLHF.

In DNA form, the CDR3 reads TGTGCTAGTGGTTTGGTACATTCAGATACGCAGTATTTT. It codes for CASGLVHSDTQYF. This chain links TRBV12-5 with TRBJ2-3; D unresolved. V was clipped by 0 bases and J by 4 bases, with 5 bases between them. Germline V gives CDR1 LGHNT, CDR2 FRNRAP. The CDR3 is 13 residues long.

The rearrangement uses TRBV15 and TRBJ2-5; D remains ambiguous. The V end lost 5 bases, the J end lost 5 bases, and 18 bases lay between the germline ends. CDR3 length: 15 residues. Germline V gene data show CDR1 as LNHNV and CDR2 as YYDKDF (reference sequence). The CDR3 sequence: CATSGPGYGVETQYF. CDR3 bases: TGTGCCACCAGCGGACCGGGCTATGGGGTCGAGACCCAGTACTTC.

The V and J genes are TRBV7-2 and TRBJ1-3; D call uncertain. CDR3 size: 14 residues. V was pared by 1 base and J by 3 bases, with 7 bases between. Germline V gene data show CDR1 as SGHTA and CDR2 as FQGNSA. The CDR3 spells CASSLEWFGNTIYF. The CDR3 DNA follows: TGTGCCAGCAGCTTAGAATGGTTTGGAAACACCATATATTTT.

The CDR3 here is CASSARRTSGGNEQFF. For the CDR3, the DNA is TGTGCCAGCAGTGCCCGCCGGACTAGCGGGGGAAATGAGCAGTTCTTC. This chain links TRBV6-4 with TRBJ2-1, with TRBD2 identical over 13 bases. Germline assignment: CDR1 MRHNA and CDR2 SNTAGT. After removal of 4 bases from V and 7 bases from J, the junction contained 7 bases not matched to a gene. The CDR3 covers 16 residues.

The chain has TRBV13 and TRBJ2-2; TRBD1 matches 11 bases. This CDR3 comprises 15 residues. Germline CDR1 PRHDT, CDR2 FYEKMQ (reference sequence). With V trimmed by 3 bases and J by 5 bases, 2 bases remained unmatched. The CDR3 DNA reads TGTGCCAGCAGCTTGGGACAGGGGGGAACCGGGGAGCTGTTTTTT. It codes for CASSLGQGGTGELFF.

The chain recombines TRBV18 with TRBJ1-2; no firm D call. This CDR3 has 13 residues. Per germline, CDR1 KGHSH and CDR2 LQKENI. With 1 base removed from V and 6 bases from J, the gap between germline ends came to 9 bases. This CDR3 is CASSPQVDDGYTF. CDR3 DNA sequence: TGTGCCAGCTCACCACAGGTTGACGATGGCTACACCTTC.

This rearrangement joins TRBV6-5 to TRBJ1-1; D not certain. Trimming left V 1 base short and J 7 bases short, with 13 bases between. The length of the CDR3 is 14 residues. Germline V gene sequence: CDR1 MNHEY, CDR2 SVGAGI. CDR3 sequence reads: CASSYYSLQVEAFF. The DNA of the CDR3 is TGTGCCAGCAGTTACTACTCGTTGCAGGTTGAAGCTTTCTTT.

J is TRBJ2-3 and V is TRBV4-2; no firm D call. Germline V gives CDR1 LGHNA, CDR2 YNFKEQ. V lost 0 bases and J lost 3, with 4 bases in between. The CDR3 runs to 13 residues. The CDR3 reads CASSQETTDTQYF. CDR3 DNA sequence: TGTGCCAGCAGCCAAGAAACGACAGATACGCAGTATTTT.

The chain uses TRBV13 and TRBJ2-5, with TRBD1 matching over 7 bases. V was clipped by 4 bases and J by 1 base; unmatched bases: 9. This CDR3 has 16 residues. The germline V gene encodes CDR1 PRHDT and CDR2 FYEKMQ (reference sequence). For the CDR3, the DNA is TGTGCCAGCAGCTCGACCCAGTACAGGGGCCAAGAGACCCAGTACTTC. Its protein is CASSSTQYRGQETQYF.

This clone has just a few counts. The chain has TRBV19 and TRBJ1-6, with TRBD1 as a possible D gene (5 bases). Germline V gene sequence: CDR1 LNHDA, CDR2 SQIVND (reference sequence). There are 13 residues in the CDR3. V lost 3 bases and J lost 7, with 7 bases in between. CDR3: CASSMEGNSPLHF. In DNA, the CDR3 is TGTGCCAGTAGTATGGAGGGGAATTCACCCCTCCACTTT. Looking up the rest from reference TRBV19 and TRBJ1-6 gives the full variable domain: DGGITQSPKYLFRKEGQNVTLSCEQNLNHDAMYWYRQDPGQGLRLIYYSQIVNDFQKGDIAEGYSVSREKKESFPLTVTSAQKNPTAFYLCASSMEGNSPLHFGNGTRLTVT.

The V call is TRBV5-1, the J call TRBJ2-6, with 9 bases that match TRBD2. The ends lost 4 bases at V and 0 bases at J; junction bases unmatched: 8. Germline CDR1 reads SGHRS; CDR2 reads YFSETQ. This CDR3 comprises 18 residues. The DNA of the CDR3 is TGCGCCAGCAGCCCCATCGCGGGGGGGGGCTCTGGGGCCAACGTCCTGACTTTC. It translates to CASSPIAGGGSGANVLTF.

The rearrangement joins TRBV7-9 to TRBJ1-1, with 9 nucleotides matching TRBD1. Trimming took 5 bases from V and 3 from J; bases not matched to a gene: 4. CDR3 length equals 14 residues. Per germline, CDR1 SEHNR and CDR2 FQNEAQ (reference sequence). CDR3 protein: CASSDTGGDTEAFF. For the CDR3, the DNA is TGTGCCAGCAGCGACACAGGGGGCGACACTGAAGCTTTCTTT.

The chain couples TRBV10-3 to TRBJ1-5; D not certain. The V end was cut by 3 bases, the J end by 3 bases, with 9 bases between. The germline V gene encodes CDR1 ENHRY and CDR2 SYGVKD. The CDR3 loop spans 14 amino acids. The CDR3 DNA follows: TGTGCCATCAGTGATTGGACCGTCAATCAGCCCCAGCATTTT. Its protein product is CAISDWTVNQPQHF.

A single count supports this clone. The V and J genes are TRBV5-4 and TRBJ1-1; 7 positions agree with TRBD1. V lost 6 bases, J lost 5 bases, and 10 bases stayed unmatched. Germline loops: CDR1 SGHNT, CDR2 YYREEE (reference sequence). This CDR3 comprises 14 residues. The CDR3: CASTRGGGWTEAFF. In DNA, the CDR3 is TGTGCCAGCACCCGGGGAGGGGGCTGGACTGAAGCTTTCTTT.

The chain employs TRBV6-6 and TRBJ2-7; D unresolved. The CDR3 covers 15 residues. Per germline, CDR1 MNHNY and CDR2 SVGAGI (reference sequence). V lost 0 bases to trimming and J lost 2 bases, with 11 bases between them. CDR3 sequence (DNA): TGTGCCAGCAGTTACTCGAGGCGCAGTACCTACGAGCAGTACTTC. Translating gives CASSYSRRSTYEQYF.

The V gene is TRBV2, the J gene TRBJ2-7; 7 positions match TRBD2. Trimming removed 4 bases from V and 3 bases from J; junction bases left unmatched: 0. Germline V lookup: CDR1 SNHLY, CDR2 FYNNEI. This CDR3 contains 12 residues. The CDR3 DNA sequence: TGTGCCAGCAGTGCGGGGGGCTACGAGCAGTACTTC. This codes for CASSAGGYEQYF. Based on the CDR3 plus reference TRBV2 and TRBJ2-7, the full variable domain is EPEVTQTPSHQVTQMGQEVILRCVPISNHLYFYWYRQILGQKVEFLVSFYNNEISEKSEIFDDQFSVERPDGSNFTLKIRSTKLEDSAMYFCASSAGGYEQYFGPGTRLTVT.

V is TRBV5-6 and J is TRBJ1-5; tentative D call: TRBD1 (5 bases). V lost 2 bases to trimming and J lost 4 bases, with 13 bases between them. Germline V gene lookup returns CDR1 SGHDT and CDR2 YYEEEE. The CDR3 contains 15 residues. The CDR3 nucleotides read TGTGCCAGCAGCTTTGGAGGGGCTGAGAATCAGCCCCAGCATTTT. Residues: CASSFGGAENQPQHF.

This chain uses TRBV7-6 with TRBJ2-1; D gene uncertain. Germline V gene lookup returns CDR1 SGHVS and CDR2 FNYEAQ. The V and J ends lost 4 bases and 6 bases respectively, with 10 bases between them. The CDR3 length is 13 residues. This CDR3 reads CASSSININEQFF. The CDR3 bases are TGTGCCAGCAGCTCCATCAATATCAATGAGCAGTTCTTC.

The chain combines TRBV29-1 with TRBJ1-1; 7 bases are a match to TRBD1. There are 14 residues in the CDR3. CDR1 and CDR2 from the germline V gene are SQVTM and ANQGSEA. Trimming cost V 6 bases and J 2 bases; bases outside gene matches: 9. As DNA, the CDR3 is TGCAGCGTCTCCCGGGACAGCATTAACACTGAAGCTTTCTTT. This codes for CSVSRDSINTEAFF.

This clone has at least ten counts. The rearrangement joins TRBV9 to TRBJ1-4; D call uncertain. The germline V gene has CDR1 SGDLS and CDR2 YYNGEE. The CDR3 spans 14 residues. V was shortened by 4 bases and J by 5 bases, with 12 bases between the two germline ends. The CDR3 spells CASSPRGINEKLFF. The CDR3 nucleotides are TGTGCCAGCAGCCCCCGAGGGATCAATGAAAAACTGTTTTTT.

This clone occurred a few times. V and J are TRBV7-2 and TRBJ1-2; tentatively, D is TRBD1 (6 bases). The CDR3 has 16 residues. Trimming stripped 5 bases from V and 4 bases from J, with 20 bases between. The germline V gene has CDR1 SGHTA and CDR2 FQGNSA. In DNA, the CDR3 is TGTGCCAGCAGCCCTACGGGGGCGGGGGACACCTATGGCTACACCTTC. Its translation: CASSPTGAGDTYGYTF.

CDR3 sequence: CASSLSSYNEQFF. DNA for the CDR3: TGTGCCAGCAGCCTCAGCTCCTACAATGAGCAGTTCTTC. The chain is built from TRBV5-6 and TRBJ2-1; D remains unclear. This CDR3 contains 13 residues. Germline V lookup: CDR1 SGHDT, CDR2 YYEEEE. V dropped 4 bases and J dropped 0 bases, with 5 bases sitting between them. Combining the CDR3 with reference TRBV5-6 and TRBJ2-1 gives the whole variable domain DAGVTQSPTHLIKTRGQQVTLRCSPKSGHDTVSWYQQALGQGPQFIFQYYEEEERQRGNFPDRFSGHQFPNYSSELNVNALLLGDSALYLCASSLSSYNEQFFGPGTRLTVL.

The CDR3 protein is CASRYATNEKLFF. The CDR3 nucleotides are TGCGCCAGCCGTTATGCAACTAATGAAAAACTGTTTTTT. This chain connects TRBV5-1 to TRBJ1-4; D not resolved. Germline V lookup: CDR1 SGHRS, CDR2 YFSETQ. Trimming cost V 7 bases and J 0 bases, with 7 bases left between them. CDR3 length: 13 residues.

The genes are TRBV6-5 and TRBJ1-6, with D possibly TRBD1 on 5 matching bases. Germline V gives CDR1 MNHEY, CDR2 SVGAGI. Deletions cut 2 bases from V and 8 bases from J, with 10 bases between. The CDR3 has 14 amino acids. This CDR3 is CASSYAGLDSPLHF. In DNA form, the CDR3 reads TGTGCCAGCAGTTACGCGGGGCTCGATTCACCCCTCCACTTT.